Sequencing of this T cell receptor (beta chain) was carried out in a study of shared clonotypes between healthy human individuals. General study points: The generation probabilities recorded for non-shared clonotypes fell below those of clonotypes shared by all four donors. Rarefaction analysis demonstrated incomplete sorted-subset sequencing notwithstanding large depth.

V lost 0 bases to trimming and J lost 4 bases; unmatched junction nucleotides: 10. In germline, CDR1 is MGHRA, CDR2 YSYEKL. This CDR3 is built from 19 residues. The study enrolled healthy HIV-negative adults without recent acute infections or vaccinations as donors. The DNA input per sorted-subset replicate PCR was 200 ng, corresponding to 30,000 or so T cell genomes. The assay was immunoSEQ multiplex PCR, and TCRdb's table has in-frame clones only and misses some. The table lists roughly 700,000 clones, around 90% of them singletons. Of note for this clone: Antigen: not known.

Material: memory CD8+ T cells from PBMCs. Noted subset: CD45RO+ cells pooled with CCR7-negative TemRA cells. This chain connects TRBV4-1 to TRBJ2-2, with TRBD2 matching over 11 bases. The source of this sequence is a man between 18 and 29 years old in good health. Some clones in this sample may be carry-over from other donors' samples. CDR3 amino acids: CASSQDLTGTSGITGELFF. The DNA of the CDR3 is TGCGCCAGCAGCCAAGATTTGACCGGGACTAGCGGAATCACCGGGGAGCTGTTTTTT.